These 26 T cell receptor beta chains share one sample of origin, sequenced in a study of T cells in Graves' hyperthyroidism and ophthalmopathy. Amplification yielded TCR beta CDR3 regions, with RNA transcripts as the source. With the HTBI primer set, the TCR CDR3 went through a first round of RT-PCR. TCRdb reanalysed the multiplex PCR reads using MiXCR and keeps one entry per CDR3 protein. The data hold some 510,000 distinct CDR3 sequences, with about 20% observed a single time. Sequenced material: blood. These receptor sequences come from a man younger than 35 with Graves' hyperthyroidism.

This clonotype was counted at least ten times. V is TRBV5-1 and J is TRBJ2-7; D might be TRBD2 (6 bases). Looked up from germline, CDR1 is SGHRS and CDR2 is YFSETQ. V lost 4 bases, J lost 6 bases, and 11 bases lay in between. This CDR3 spans 12 amino acids. The CDR3 sequence: CASSVRGLEQYF. CDR3 coding DNA: TGCGCCAGCAGCGTGCGGGGTCTCGAGCAGTACTTC. The entire variable domain, with the rest obtained from reference TRBV5-1 and TRBJ2-7, is as follows: KAGVTQTPRYLIKTRGQQVTLSCSPISGHRSVSWYQQTPGQGLQFLFEYFSETQRNKGNFPGRFSGRQFSNSRSEMNVSTLELGDSALYLCASSVRGLEQYFGPGTRLTVT.

This clonotype was detected ten times or more. The chain employs TRBV11-2 and TRBJ2-5; no firm D call. V lost 5 bases, J lost 5 bases, and 15 bases lay in between. CDR3 length equals 14 residues. Germline V gene lookup returns CDR1 SGHAT and CDR2 FQNNGV. This CDR3 is CASSPRSRKETQYF. The CDR3 DNA follows: TGTGCCAGCAGCCCCCGGTCTAGAAAGGAGACCCAGTACTTC.

The chain links TRBV27 to TRBJ2-5, with 10 bases lining up with TRBD2. CDR3 length equals 13 residues. From germline, CDR1 is MNHEY and CDR2 SMNVEV (reference sequence). V lost 6 bases and J lost 5; bases outside the gene matches: 3. CDR3 amino acids: CASRASGGETQYF. The CDR3 nucleotides are TGTGCCAGCAGAGCTAGCGGGGGCGAGACCCAGTACTTC.

This clonotype was counted ten times or more. The chain couples TRBV10-3 to TRBJ2-5, with D perhaps matching TRBD1 (5 bases). This CDR3 is 13 amino acids long. Germline CDR1 and CDR2: ENHRY and SYGVKD. Trimming took off 11 bases at V and 2 bases at J, with 15 bases between the two ends. This CDR3 reads CAAQTDRQETQYF. CDR3 nucleotide sequence: TGTGCCGCTCAAACTGACAGACAAGAGACCCAGTACTTC.

This clonotype showed up many times. The gene calls are TRBV13 and TRBJ2-7, with D possibly being TRBD1 (6 bases). This CDR3 region has 15 residues. CDR1 and CDR2 from the germline V gene are PRHDT and FYEKMQ (reference sequence). V was trimmed by 5 bases and J by 3 bases, leaving 17 bases between them. CDR3: CASSGAGTYLYEQYF. CDR3 in DNA: TGTGCCAGCAGCGGAGCCGGGACATACCTCTACGAGCAGTACTTC.

J is TRBJ2-7 and V is TRBV7-8, with 7 positions matching TRBD1. The CDR3 length is 14 residues. In germline, CDR1 is SGHVS, CDR2 FQNEAQ. The J segment lost 2 bases and the V segment lost 5 bases, leaving 6 bases of the junction unmatched. In nucleotides, the CDR3 is TGTGCCAGCAGCCGACAGGGTTCGACCTACGAGCAGTACTTC. Its translation: CASSRQGSTYEQYF.

This clonotype came up many times. The chain combines TRBV15 with TRBJ2-7; the match to TRBD1 covers 9 bases. The V gene end was trimmed by 2 bases and the J gene end by 6 bases; junction bases not matched to a gene: 8. The CDR3 spans 15 residues. Per the germline V gene, CDR1 is LNHNV and CDR2 is YYDKDF (reference sequence). DNA for the CDR3: TGTGCCACCAGCAGACGGACAGGGGTCTTCTCCGAGCAGTACTTC. The encoded protein is CATSRRTGVFSEQYF. The full variable domain, its missing parts supplied by reference TRBV15 and TRBJ2-7, is DAMVIQNPRYQVTQFGKPVTLSCSQTLNHNVMYWYQQKSSQAPKLLFHYYDKDFNNEADTPDNFQSRRPNTSFCFLDIRSPGLGDTAMYLCATSRRTGVFSEQYFGPGTRLTVT.

The chain has TRBV10-1 and TRBJ2-7; 8 bases match TRBD2. The CDR3 length is 14 residues. V lost 4 bases to trimming and J lost 5 bases; unmatched junction nucleotides: 7. Germline V gene data show CDR1 as WNHNN and CDR2 as SYGVQD (reference sequence). This chain's CDR3 is CASSAGLEVDEQYF. Written as DNA, the CDR3 is TGCGCCAGCAGTGCGGGACTAGAGGTCGACGAGCAGTACTTC.

This clonotype was counted at least ten times. CDR3 region: CASDSGEYEQYF. The CDR3 nucleotides read TGTGCCAGCGACTCAGGGGAATACGAGCAGTACTTC. The rearrangement links TRBV28 to TRBJ2-7, with TRBD1 as a possible D gene (6 bases). V was cut by 8 bases and J by 4 bases, with 12 bases left in between. CDR1 is MDHEN and CDR2 is SYDVKM in the germline V gene. This CDR3 comprises 12 residues.

This clonotype was recorded at least ten times. The chain links TRBV28 to TRBJ1-1, with D possibly being TRBD1 (5 bases). The V gene lost 3 bases and the J gene lost 11 bases, with 10 bases spanning the gap. This CDR3 is built from 11 residues. Per the germline V gene, CDR1 is MDHEN and CDR2 is SYDVKM. CDR3 DNA sequence: TGTGCCAGCAGTTTGGAAGGGGTTGCTTTCTTT. This sequence encodes CASSLEGVAFF.

This clonotype was seen repeatedly, ten times or more. This chain connects TRBV29-1 to TRBJ2-7; tentatively, D is TRBD1 (6 bases). The CDR3 length is 12 residues. V lost 4 bases to trimming and J lost 2 bases, with 9 bases between them. Germline V gives CDR1 SQVTM, CDR2 ANQGSEA. In DNA form, the CDR3 reads TGCAGCGTTGTAGGGGGTACCTACGAGCAGTACTTC. It specifies CSVVGGTYEQYF.

At least ten counts were recorded for this clonotype. The chain is built from TRBV20-1 and TRBJ2-6, with 7 nucleotides matching TRBD2. Germline V lookup: CDR1 DFQATT, CDR2 SNEGSKA (reference sequence). Trimming took 5 bases from V and 0 from J; bases not matched to a gene: 7. CDR3 size: 16 residues. CDR3 protein: CSAHRDYHSGANVLTF. The CDR3 region has the DNA TGCAGTGCTCACCGGGACTACCACTCTGGGGCCAACGTCCTGACTTTC.

This clonotype came up many times. The chain carries TRBV6-5 and TRBJ2-2; a possible D gene is TRBD1 (6 bases). The CDR3 runs 14 residues. The germline gives CDR1 MNHEY, CDR2 SVGAGI. V was pared by 0 bases and J by 5 bases, with 7 bases between. For the CDR3, the DNA is TGTGCCAGCAGTTACTCCCAGGGGACCGGGGAGCTGTTTTTT. It codes for CASSYSQGTGELFF.

This clonotype showed up just a few times. V usage is TRBV20-1 and J usage is TRBJ2-7; 7 nucleotides align to TRBD2. Germline loops: CDR1 DFQATT, CDR2 SNEGSKA (reference sequence). Unmatched junction bases numbered 5, after V lost 6 bases and J lost 3 bases. CDR3 length: 12 residues. The CDR3 sequence: CSAPGEGYEQYF. The CDR3 nucleotides are TGCAGTGCCCCCGGGGAGGGCTACGAGCAGTACTTC.

Of note for this clonotype: It may be a read error: a sequence one base away is much more abundant. The CDR3 protein is CASSYPAGIAGELFF. The DNA of the CDR3 is TGTGCCAGCAGTTACCCGGCGGGCATCGCCGGGGAGCTGTTTTTT. The chain links TRBV6-5 to TRBJ2-2, with a weak D call TRBD2 (5 bases). Trimming removed 2 bases from V and 6 bases from J, with 13 bases in between. Germline lookup yields CDR1 MNHEY and CDR2 SVGAGI. The CDR3 contains 15 residues.

This clonotype was seen only a few times. V usage is TRBV11-2 and J usage is TRBJ1-1, with 8 bases that match TRBD1. Per germline, CDR1 SGHAT and CDR2 FQNNGV. This CDR3 is 18 amino acids long. Losses at the gene ends were 0 bases for V and 0 bases for J; bases not matched to a gene: 9. CDR3 amino acids: CASSLDPRTGNLNTEAFF. DNA of the CDR3: TGTGCCAGCAGCTTAGACCCTCGGACAGGGAATCTGAACACTGAAGCTTTCTTT.

The rearrangement links TRBV5-1 to TRBJ2-2; 11 bases align to TRBD2. The CDR3 is made up of 16 amino acids. Trimming cost V 4 bases and J 1 base; bases outside gene matches: 3. In germline, CDR1 is SGHRS, CDR2 YFSETQ. The CDR3 DNA reads TGCGCCAGCAGCGGTGGACTAGCGGGGAACACCGGGGAGCTGTTTTTT. Amino acid sequence: CASSGGLAGNTGELFF.

The chain combines TRBV6-2 or TRBV6-3 with TRBJ1-2, with D possibly matching TRBD1 (5 bases). The germline CDR1 and CDR2 sequences are MNHEY and SVGEGT. The V gene lost 0 bases and the J gene lost 4 bases, with 21 bases spanning the gap. The CDR3 is 18 residues long. CDR3 sequence: CASSYSIPRRGVGYGYTF. The CDR3 DNA is TGTGCCAGCAGTTACTCCATCCCGCGGCGGGGCGTCGGCTATGGCTACACCTTC.

This clonotype was found many times. V gene TRBV6-1 combines with J gene TRBJ1-6; unclear D gene. The CDR3 contains 13 residues. Germline V gives CDR1 MNHNS, CDR2 SASEGT. V dropped 3 bases and J dropped 7 bases, with 7 bases sitting between them. The CDR3: CASSEVWNSPLHF. The CDR3 DNA sequence: TGTGCCAGCAGTGAGGTGTGGAATTCACCCCTCCACTTT.

This clonotype has ten or more counts. The V call is TRBV20-1, the J call TRBJ1-1; a weak D match, TRBD1 (5 bases). The V gene's germline CDR1 is DFQATT and CDR2 SNEGSKA (reference sequence). Trimming took 2 bases from V and 0 from J, leaving 10 bases between them. The CDR3 runs to 14 residues. CDR3 sequence: CSARSGELNTEAFF. The CDR3 coding sequence is TGCAGTGCTAGATCGGGGGAATTGAACACTGAAGCTTTCTTT.

This clonotype was seen repeatedly, ten times or more. The chain recombines TRBV28 with TRBJ2-7, with D perhaps being TRBD1 or TRBD2 (5 bases each). Germline-derived CDR1 and CDR2 are MDHEN and SYDVKM. Trimming took 1 base from V and 1 from J, leaving 17 bases between them. CDR3 length: 17 residues. For the CDR3, the DNA is TGTGCCAGCAGTTTATTCGGGGCAGGCGCTATGTCCTACGAGCAGTACTTC. Its protein product is CASSLFGAGAMSYEQYF.

This clonotype occurred many times. The rearrangement joins TRBV12-3 or TRBV12-4 to TRBJ1-5; 10 bases align to TRBD1. The junction had 9 bases not matched to a gene; V was cut back by 3 bases and J by 7 bases. The CDR3 consists of 16 residues. The CDR3 nucleotides read TGTGCCAGCAGTTTTACGGGACAGGGGTTCGGGCAGCCCCAGCATTTT. Protein product: CASSFTGQGFGQPQHF.

This clonotype was found many times. This chain uses TRBV19 with TRBJ1-5; 7 nucleotides agree with TRBD1. Trimming cost V 6 bases and J 7 bases; bases outside gene matches: 12. Looked up from germline, CDR1 is LNHDA and CDR2 is SQIVND (reference sequence). This CDR3 region has 15 residues. The CDR3 spells CASRVFGGGRQPQHF. CDR3 sequence (DNA): TGTGCCAGTAGGGTGTTCGGAGGGGGCAGACAGCCCCAGCATTTT. Full variable domain (remainder filled in from reference TRBV19 and TRBJ1-5): DGGITQSPKYLFRKEGQNVTLSCEQNLNHDAMYWYRQDPGQGLRLIYYSQIVNDFQKGDIAEGYSVSREKKESFPLTVTSAQKNPTAFYLCASRVFGGGRQPQHFGDGTRLSIL.

The sample holds many counts of this clonotype. The V gene is TRBV20-1, the J gene TRBJ1-2, with D unresolved. Germline loops: CDR1 DFQATT, CDR2 SNEGSKA (reference sequence). V gave up 8 bases and J gave up 2 bases, with 9 bases separating them. The CDR3 is 11 residues long. DNA for the CDR3: TGCAGTACCCGACGGAACTATGGCTACACCTTC. It is translated as CSTRRNYGYTF.

CDR3: CASSSGPEGTEAFF. The DNA of the CDR3 is TGCGCCAGCAGCTCCGGGCCCGAAGGGACTGAAGCTTTCTTT. The V gene is TRBV5-1, the J gene TRBJ1-1; D gene ambiguous. V lost 3 bases, J lost 5 bases, and 14 bases lay in between. Germline CDR1 SGHRS, CDR2 YFSETQ. This CDR3 is built from 14 residues.

The genes are TRBV5-1 and TRBJ1-2; weak D call: TRBD1 (5 bases). Trimming shortened V by 0 bases and J by 8 bases, and 11 bases separated the two germline ends. Germline values: CDR1 SGHRS, CDR2 YFSETQ. The CDR3 is made up of 13 amino acids. CDR3 in amino acids: CASSLGRGEGYTF. The CDR3 bases are TGCGCCAGCAGCTTGGGCCGGGGGGAAGGCTACACCTTC.